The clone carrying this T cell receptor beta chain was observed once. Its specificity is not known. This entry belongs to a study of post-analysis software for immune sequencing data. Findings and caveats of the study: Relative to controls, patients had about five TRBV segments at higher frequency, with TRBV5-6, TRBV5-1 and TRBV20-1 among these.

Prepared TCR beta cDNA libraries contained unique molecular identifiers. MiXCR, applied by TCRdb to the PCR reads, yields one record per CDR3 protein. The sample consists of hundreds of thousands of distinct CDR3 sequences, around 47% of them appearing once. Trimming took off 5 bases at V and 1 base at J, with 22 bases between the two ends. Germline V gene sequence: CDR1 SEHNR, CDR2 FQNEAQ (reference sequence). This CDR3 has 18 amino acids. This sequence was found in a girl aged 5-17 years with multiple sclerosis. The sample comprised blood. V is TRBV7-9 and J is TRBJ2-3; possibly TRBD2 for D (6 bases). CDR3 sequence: CASSAPEGQVWGTDTQYF. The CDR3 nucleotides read TGTGCCAGCAGCGCCCCGGAGGGCCAGGTTTGGGGCACAGATACGCAGTATTTT.